This T cell receptor beta chain was sequenced during a study of identical twins. Points from the study as a whole: Modelling underestimated the level of out-of-frame TCR alpha sharing observed in monozygotic twins. Beta out-of-frame sequences showed weaker excess twin sharing.

This clonotype was counted only a few times. Its antigen is undetermined. Trimming removed 7 bases from V and 6 bases from J; junction bases left unmatched: 8. The V gene's germline CDR1 is MNHNS and CDR2 SASEGT. This CDR3 contains 13 residues. After template switching added a universal primer site, the resulting cDNA carried unique molecular identifiers. Each CDR3 protein is one row after TCRdb ran MiXCR on the 5' RACE reads. The sample has 700,000 to 950,000 distinct CDR3 sequences, about 12% seen once. The sample was also linked to a second study, of yellow fever vaccine responses in identical twins. That paper states: Twins' vaccine T cell responses reportedly seemed partly convergent and partly personalized.

V gene TRBV6-1 combines with J gene TRBJ2-7; 8 bases are shared with TRBD1. Sequenced: PBMCs. The TCR sequence derives from a woman between 18 and 30 years old in good health. In DNA, the CDR3 is TGTGCCAGCACCCGGACAGGGATCGGCGAGCAGTACTTC. Translation gives CASTRTGIGEQYF.